Following are 31 T cell receptor beta chains from one sample sequenced in a study of blood T cells in healthy people across ages. The second PCR ran about 6 to 12 cycles with a sample-barcoded 5' primer and J-beta primers. Using its own MiXCR run on the 5' RACE reads, TCRdb lists one record per CDR3 protein. The sample consists of 780,000 or so distinct CDR3 sequences, 56% of them appearing once. The sequenced sample consisted of blood. The receptors were sampled from a man aged 40-50 years in good health.

The chain combines TRBV28 with TRBJ1-2; no clear D gene. The V end was cut by 7 bases, the J end by 5 bases, with 11 bases between. CDR1 is MDHEN, CDR2 SYDVKM, per germline. CDR3 length: 12 residues. The CDR3 loop is CASTTTTYGYTF. As DNA, the CDR3 is TGTGCCAGCACTACAACAACGTATGGCTACACCTTC.

CDR3 sequence (DNA): TGCAGCGTTCCCCGGACTAGCGGGGTAACGGGGGAGCAGTACTTC. Amino acids: CSVPRTSGVTGEQYF. The V gene is TRBV29-1, the J gene TRBJ2-7; TRBD2 agrees at 12 bases. CDR1 is SQVTM, CDR2 ANQGSEA, per germline. V dropped 5 bases and J dropped 7; count of bases not matched to a gene: 12. The CDR3 has 15 residues.

V gene TRBV24-1 combines with J gene TRBJ2-1; 7 nucleotides align to TRBD1. V shed 5 bases and J 0 bases; nucleotides not matched to a gene: 6. The CDR3 runs 16 residues. Germline-derived CDR1 and CDR2 are KGHDR and SFDVKD. The CDR3 loop reads CATSGGGPSSYNEQFF. The CDR3 bases are TGTGCCACCAGTGGAGGGGGCCCTAGCTCCTACAATGAGCAGTTCTTC.

The chain recombines TRBV10-2 with TRBJ2-7, with 14 nucleotides matching TRBD2. The J call may be faulty, since TRBJ2-5 better matches the DNA end. This CDR3 spans 17 amino acids. Germline assignment: CDR1 WSHSY and CDR2 SAAADI. Written as DNA, the CDR3 is TGCGCCAGCAGTGGGTTTCTCGGGACTAGCGGGAGTGAGACCCAGTACTTC. It codes for CASSGFLGTSGSETQYF.

This chain links TRBV20-1 with TRBJ1-6, with 9 bases that match TRBD1. This CDR3 comprises 14 residues. Germline-derived CDR1 and CDR2 are DFQATT and SNEGSKA (reference sequence). V lost 0 bases and J lost 7; bases outside the gene matches: 1. The CDR3 here is CSARDDRGNSPLHF. In nucleotides, the CDR3 is TGCAGTGCTAGAGATGACAGGGGGAATTCACCCCTCCACTTT.

The rearrangement joins TRBV5-1 to TRBJ2-1; possible D gene TRBD1, 5 bases. Germline V gene lookup returns CDR1 SGHRS and CDR2 YFSETQ. This CDR3 is built from 13 residues. V dropped 4 bases and J dropped 10 bases, with 15 bases sitting between them. CDR3 amino acids: CASSPSRVEEQFF. The CDR3 bases are TGCGCCAGCAGCCCGAGCAGGGTGGAGGAGCAGTTCTTC.

The CDR3: CATGTTDRAVISYNEQFF. The CDR3 region has the DNA TGTGCCACCGGGACTACGGACAGGGCCGTCATTTCCTACAATGAGCAGTTCTTC. The chain has TRBV24-1 and TRBJ2-1; D may be TRBD1 (8 bases). The CDR3 has 18 amino acids. Trimming took off 9 bases at V and 1 base at J, with 24 bases between the two ends. CDR1 is KGHDR, CDR2 SFDVKD, per germline.

The chain employs TRBV7-2 and TRBJ2-1, with a tentative D call TRBD2 (6 bases). The CDR3 is 13 residues long. Germline CDR1 reads SGHTA; CDR2 reads FQGNSA. V dropped 5 bases and J dropped 5 bases, with 10 bases sitting between them. The CDR3 is CASSPTSNNEQFF. Written as DNA, the CDR3 is TGTGCCAGCAGCCCAACTAGCAACAATGAGCAGTTCTTC.

This chain uses TRBV20-1 with TRBJ2-7; D is ambiguous. The CDR3 covers 12 residues. Per germline, CDR1 DFQATT and CDR2 SNEGSKA (reference sequence). The V gene lost 2 bases and the J gene lost 0 bases, with 5 bases spanning the gap. CDR3 sequence: CSARQVSYEQYF. CDR3 nucleotide sequence: TGCAGTGCTAGACAGGTCTCCTACGAGCAGTACTTC.

CDR3 DNA sequence: TGTGCCAGCCGCCGGAGAGCATCACTCTCATGGGAAAACACAGATACGCAGTATTTT. Translation: CASRRRASLSWENTDTQYF. The chain couples TRBV3-1 to TRBJ2-3; D is undetermined. The CDR3 sequence is 19 residues long. Germline values: CDR1 LGHDT, CDR2 YNNKEL (reference sequence). Trimming cost V 8 bases and J 2 bases, with 29 bases left between them.

The chain links TRBV25-1 to TRBJ2-1; D could derive from TRBD1 or TRBD2 (5 bases each). Germline values: CDR1 MGHDK, CDR2 SYGVNS. The CDR3 runs to 13 residues. V was cut by 1 base and J by 9 bases, with 10 bases left in between. The CDR3 region has the DNA TGTGCCAGCAGTGAATCGGGGCGAGGTGAGCAGTTCTTC. It specifies CASSESGRGEQFF.

This clonotype was picked up one time. The chain carries TRBV7-9 and TRBJ2-2; 9 bases map to TRBD2. The V segment lost 4 bases and the J segment 4 bases; nucleotides outside the gene matches: 4. Germline V gene lookup returns CDR1 SEHNR and CDR2 FQNEAQ (reference sequence). The CDR3 spans 15 residues. The CDR3: CASSYLAGLTGELFF. The CDR3 nucleotides read TGTGCCAGCAGCTACCTAGCGGGGCTCACCGGGGAGCTGTTTTTT.

This clonotype has only one observation. The chain joins TRBV18 to TRBJ2-5; 10 bases are a match to TRBD2. The V gene end was trimmed by 3 bases and the J gene end by 5 bases; junction bases not matched to a gene: 6. The CDR3 is 15 residues long. Germline CDR1 and CDR2: KGHSH and LQKENI. CDR3 DNA: TGTGCCAGCTCACCGGGACTAGCGATCGGGGAGACCCAGTACTTC. Translation: CASSPGLAIGETQYF.

The rearrangement uses TRBV20-1 and TRBJ2-5, with D possibly matching TRBD1 (5 bases). The CDR3 is made up of 14 amino acids. The V gene lost 4 bases and the J gene lost 1 base, with 13 bases spanning the gap. Germline values: CDR1 DFQATT, CDR2 SNEGSKA (reference sequence). For the CDR3, the DNA is TGCAGTGCTACTCGACAGATCCCCCAAGAGACCCAGTACTTC. Amino acids: CSATRQIPQETQYF.

The genes are TRBV5-1 and TRBJ2-5; the D gene is possibly TRBD1 (6 bases). Per the germline V gene, CDR1 is SGHRS and CDR2 is YFSETQ. V was cut by 0 bases and J by 11 bases, with 17 bases left in between. The CDR3 extends over 14 amino acids. The CDR3 loop is CASSLEDRTAKQYF. The CDR3 DNA reads as TGCGCCAGCAGCTTGGAGGATCGGACAGCGAAGCAGTACTTC.

The V call is TRBV20-1, the J call TRBJ2-3; weak D call: TRBD2 (5 bases). V gave up 6 bases and J gave up 4 bases, with 20 bases separating them. CDR3 length: 15 amino acids. The germline gives CDR1 DFQATT, CDR2 SNEGSKA (reference sequence). As DNA, the CDR3 is TGCAGTGCAGCTACTAGTCTCGGTTTTGCAGATACGCAGTATTTT. As protein: CSAATSLGFADTQYF.

The chain joins TRBV14 to TRBJ2-7; the match to TRBD1 covers 10 bases. This CDR3 contains 14 residues. V was pared by 4 bases and J by 6 bases, with 6 bases of the junction left unmatched. Germline CDR1 SGHDN, CDR2 FVKESK. CDR3 in amino acids: CASSPQGTGAEQYF. As DNA, the CDR3 is TGTGCCAGCAGCCCCCAGGGGACAGGGGCCGAGCAGTACTTC.

This chain links TRBV28 with TRBJ2-3, with TRBD2 matching 9 bases. CDR1 and CDR2 (germline): MDHEN, SYDVKM. The CDR3 has 16 residues. V was clipped by 3 bases and J by 2 bases; unmatched bases: 6. As DNA, the CDR3 is TGTGCCAGCAGTTTGCGTGCGGGGGGGCTCACAGATACGCAGTATTTT. This sequence encodes CASSLRAGGLTDTQYF. The full variable domain, rest sourced from reference TRBV28 and TRBJ2-3, is DVKVTQSSRYLVKRTGEKVFLECVQDMDHENMFWYRQDPGLGLRLIYFSYDVKMKEKGDIPEGYSVSREKKERFSLILESASTNQTSMYLCASSLRAGGLTDTQYFGPGTRLTVL.

This clonotype was seen only once. The rearrangement joins TRBV20-1 to TRBJ2-1; 7 positions agree with TRBD2. Unmatched junction bases numbered 10, after V lost 6 bases and J lost 5 bases. CDR1 is DFQATT, CDR2 SNEGSKA, per germline (reference sequence). This CDR3 is 14 amino acids long. Here the CDR3 DNA reads TGCAGTGCGGGAGGAGGCAGCGGGGACAATGAGCAGTTCTTC. Translation: CSAGGGSGDNEQFF.

This chain links TRBV6-5 with TRBJ2-7; 12 nucleotides align to TRBD2. The CDR3 sequence is 16 residues long. Germline assignment: CDR1 MNHEY and CDR2 SVGAGI. V was clipped by 6 bases and J by 2 bases; unmatched bases: 8. DNA of the CDR3: TGTGCCAGCAGGGATACTAGCGGGAGGTTCCCCTACGAGCAGTACTTC. It yields the protein CASRDTSGRFPYEQYF.

The chain's CDR3 is CASSERAGGNTDTQYF. The CDR3 region has the DNA TGTGCCAGCAGTGAACGAGCGGGGGGGAACACAGATACGCAGTATTTT. This chain connects TRBV6-1 to TRBJ2-3; 10 bases agree with TRBD2. The trim removed 2 bases at V and 2 bases at J, leaving 4 bases unmatched. This CDR3 is 16 amino acids long. From germline, CDR1 is MNHNS and CDR2 SASEGT.

A few counts support this clonotype. The rearrangement joins TRBV15 to TRBJ2-5; 7 bases are a match to TRBD2. The V segment lost 0 bases and the J segment 5 bases; nucleotides outside the gene matches: 12. Germline CDR1 LNHNV, CDR2 YYDKDF (reference sequence). CDR3 size: 17 residues. This CDR3 reads CATSRDLFAGAGETQYF. The DNA of the CDR3 is TGTGCCACCAGCAGAGATCTGTTCGCGGGAGCGGGGGAGACCCAGTACTTC.

This chain connects TRBV19 to TRBJ2-6; a possible D gene is TRBD1 (5 bases). CDR1 is LNHDA, CDR2 SQIVND, per germline (reference sequence). The ends were cut back, 3 bases at V and 2 bases at J, with 17 bases in the middle. This CDR3 has 18 amino acids. The CDR3 region is CASSIPGREVAGANVLTF. In DNA, the CDR3 is TGTGCCAGTAGTATCCCTGGCAGGGAAGTTGCTGGGGCCAACGTCCTGACTTTC.

The gene calls are TRBV2 and TRBJ2-6; possible D gene TRBD1, 6 bases. The CDR3 runs to 18 residues. Germline loops: CDR1 SNHLY, CDR2 FYNNEI. V was clipped by 6 bases and J by 0 bases, with 18 bases between them. In nucleotides, the CDR3 is TGTGCCAGCAGCCGATCCGGGACATGGAGCTCTGGGGCCAACGTCCTGACTTTC. The encoded protein is CASSRSGTWSSGANVLTF.

The J gene is TRBJ2-7, the V gene TRBV24-1; 11 bases are a match to TRBD1. Germline CDR1 is KGHDR and CDR2 is SFDVKD. CDR3 length: 15 amino acids. V lost 9 bases, J lost 7 bases, and 13 bases stayed unmatched. The CDR3: CATSSPPGQGGEQYF. In DNA, the CDR3 is TGTGCCACCTCTTCCCCTCCGGGACAGGGGGGAGAGCAGTACTTC.

This clonotype was observed a handful of times. The chain employs TRBV9 and TRBJ2-7; 7 bases match TRBD2. The CDR3 sequence is 15 residues long. Germline V lookup: CDR1 SGDLS, CDR2 YYNGEE. The V gene end was trimmed by 1 base and the J gene end by 2 bases; junction bases not matched to a gene: 6. The CDR3 reads CASSVNPAGTYEQYF. In DNA form, the CDR3 reads TGTGCCAGCAGCGTAAATCCAGCGGGAACCTACGAGCAGTACTTC.

V is TRBV10-3 and J is TRBJ2-3, with 8 bases aligning to TRBD2. Per germline, CDR1 ENHRY and CDR2 SYGVKD. The CDR3 spans 13 residues. The trim removed 6 bases at V and 4 bases at J, leaving 3 bases unmatched. The CDR3 nucleotides read TGTGCCATCAGGAGCGGGGGTTCAGATACGCAGTATTTT. It is translated as CAIRSGGSDTQYF.

This clonotype was seen more than once but under ten times. The chain combines TRBV27 with TRBJ1-2; TRBD1 matches 8 bases. V gave up 7 bases and J gave up 3 bases; unmatched junction bases: 7. The CDR3 consists of 14 residues. Germline V gene lookup returns CDR1 MNHEY and CDR2 SMNVEV (reference sequence). CDR3 sequence (DNA): TGTGCCAGCAAAACCCAGGACAGGGACTATGGCTACACCTTC. This encodes CASKTQDRDYGYTF.

In its sample, this clonotype was seen a few times. V is TRBV28 and J is TRBJ2-5; 7 nucleotides align to TRBD2. The germline CDR1 and CDR2 sequences are MDHEN and SYDVKM. This CDR3 has 13 amino acids. The ends lost 8 bases at V and 2 bases at J; junction bases unmatched: 5. The CDR3 sequence is CASWREPQETQYF. CDR3 sequence (DNA): TGTGCCAGCTGGCGGGAGCCTCAAGAGACCCAGTACTTC.

V usage is TRBV20-1 and J usage is TRBJ2-1; 10 bases map to TRBD2. CDR1 is DFQATT, CDR2 SNEGSKA, per germline (reference sequence). Germline trimming cut 6 bases from V and 9 bases from J; bases unmatched to any gene: 14. The CDR3 runs to 15 residues. CDR3 protein: CSAQARAGGLGEQFF. CDR3 nucleotide sequence: TGCAGTGCCCAGGCAAGAGCGGGGGGGCTCGGTGAGCAGTTCTTC.

The chain links TRBV12-3 or TRBV12-4 to TRBJ2-4, with D possibly being TRBD1 (6 bases). The DNA end is a closer match to TRBJ2-7, so the J assignment may be wrong. The CDR3 contains 13 residues. For the CDR3, the DNA is TGTGCCAGCAGTTTAACCCAGGGGTACGAGCAGTACTTC. It codes for CASSLTQGYEQYF.